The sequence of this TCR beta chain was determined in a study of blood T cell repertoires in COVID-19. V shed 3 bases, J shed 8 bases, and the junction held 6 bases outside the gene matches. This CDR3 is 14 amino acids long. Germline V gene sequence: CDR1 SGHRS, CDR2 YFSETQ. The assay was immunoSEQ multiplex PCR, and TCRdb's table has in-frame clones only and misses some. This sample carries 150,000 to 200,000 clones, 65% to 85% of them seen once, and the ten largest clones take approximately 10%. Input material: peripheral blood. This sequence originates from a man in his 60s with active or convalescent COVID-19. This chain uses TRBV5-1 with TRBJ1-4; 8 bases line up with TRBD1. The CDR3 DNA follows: TGCGCCAGCAGCTCCGGGACAGGAGGGGAAAAACTGTTTTTT. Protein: CASSSGTGGEKLFF.